The 32 T cell receptor beta chains reported below all come from one sample, sequenced in a study of blood T cell repertoires in COVID-19. Assay used: immunoSEQ multiplex PCR; TCRdb lists only in-frame clones, some missing. The sample holds approximately 61,000 clones, 79% seen once. Sequencing used peripheral blood. The receptors shown here come from a woman in her 70s with acute or convalescent COVID-19.

Only one count was recorded for this clone. V is TRBV7-6 and J is TRBJ2-3; TRBD1 agrees at 12 bases. Germline loops: CDR1 SGHVS, CDR2 FNYEAQ. This CDR3 has 16 residues. The J segment lost 6 bases and the V segment lost 4 bases, leaving 8 bases of the junction unmatched. The DNA of the CDR3 is TGTGCCAGCAGCTGGGACAGGGGGCGATTAGTTGATACGCAGTATTTT. It encodes CASSWDRGRLVDTQYF.

The chain has TRBV6-5 and TRBJ2-6; D is perhaps TRBD1 (6 bases). The CDR3 consists of 15 residues. V gave up 1 base and J gave up 4 bases, with 8 bases separating them. The V gene's germline CDR1 is MNHEY and CDR2 SVGAGI. CDR3 amino acids: CASSYWGQGANVLTF. The CDR3 coding sequence is TGTGCCAGCAGTTACTGGGGGCAAGGGGCCAACGTCCTGACTTTC.

Here the CDR3 reads CASSFGVGTSGAQETQYF. DNA of the CDR3: TGTGCCAGCAGCTTCGGGGTGGGGACTAGCGGGGCACAAGAGACCCAGTACTTC. This rearrangement joins TRBV7-2 to TRBJ2-5; 13 bases are shared with TRBD2. The length of the CDR3 is 18 residues. Germline V CDR1 and CDR2: SGHTA, FQGNSA. V shed 3 bases, J shed 2 bases, and the junction held 9 bases outside the gene matches.

The V gene is TRBV28, the J gene TRBJ1-3, with D perhaps matching TRBD1 (6 bases). Germline values: CDR1 MDHEN, CDR2 SYDVKM. Deletions cut 7 bases from V and 5 bases from J, with 18 bases between. The CDR3 covers 15 residues. The CDR3 sequence: CASIKTGLLRNTIYF. Here the CDR3 DNA reads TGTGCCAGCATCAAGACAGGCCTCCTGAGAAACACCATATATTTT. Complete variable domain (other parts from reference TRBV28 and TRBJ1-3): DVKVTQSSRYLVKRTGEKVFLECVQDMDHENMFWYRQDPGLGLRLIYFSYDVKMKEKGDIPEGYSVSREKKERFSLILESASTNQTSMYLCASIKTGLLRNTIYFGEGSWLTVV.

The chain is built from TRBV3-1 (or the pseudogene TRBV3-2) and TRBJ2-3; D is possibly TRBD2 (6 bases). The ends were cut back, 1 base at V and 0 bases at J, with 20 bases in the middle. CDR1 LGHDT and CDR2 YNNKEL come from the germline V gene (reference sequence). The CDR3 has 19 amino acids. CDR3 amino acids: CASSQAKPGDRSSTDTQYF. DNA of the CDR3: TGTGCCAGCAGCCAAGCGAAGCCGGGGGACCGCAGTAGCACAGATACGCAGTATTTT.

V and J are TRBV7-9 and TRBJ2-7, with TRBD1 identical over 7 bases. The V segment lost 5 bases and the J segment 0 bases; nucleotides outside the gene matches: 4. Germline V lookup: CDR1 SEHNR, CDR2 FQNEAQ (reference sequence). The CDR3 has 14 amino acids. CDR3 sequence (DNA): TGTGCCAGCAGCGCCAGGGACAGCTCCTACGAGCAGTACTTC. It codes for CASSARDSSYEQYF. Full variable domain (outside the CDR3, taken from reference TRBV7-9 and TRBJ2-7): DTGVSQNPRHKITKRGQNVTFRCDPISEHNRLYWYRQTLGQGPEFLTYFQNEAQLEKSRLLSDRFSAERPKGSFSTLEIQRTEQGDSAMYLCASSARDSSYEQYFGPGTRLTVT.

The V and J genes are TRBV4-2 and TRBJ2-3; D may be TRBD2 (6 bases). CDR1 is LGHNA, CDR2 YNFKEQ, per germline. V gave up 0 bases and J gave up 4 bases, with 14 bases separating them. CDR3 length: 16 residues. The CDR3 DNA is TGTGCCAGCAGCCAAGAGCAGGCGGGGATGGCAGATACGCAGTATTTT. It codes for CASSQEQAGMADTQYF.

This chain joins TRBV27 and TRBJ2-3, with TRBD1 matching over 8 bases. V dropped 5 bases and J dropped 5; count of bases not matched to a gene: 12. The germline gives CDR1 MNHEY, CDR2 SMNVEV (reference sequence). The CDR3 is 16 residues long. CDR3 region: CASSRTGLFLGDTQYF. CDR3 DNA: TGTGCCAGCAGTAGGACAGGGCTTTTTTTAGGAGATACGCAGTATTTT.

The chain uses TRBV6-5 and TRBJ2-5, with 9 bases aligning to TRBD2. Germline loops: CDR1 MNHEY, CDR2 SVGAGI. V was clipped by 5 bases and J by 0 bases; unmatched bases: 4. The length of the CDR3 is 15 residues. CDR3 DNA: TGTGCCAGCAGTCGAGCGGGGGGTCACCAAGAGACCCAGTACTTC. Encoded protein: CASSRAGGHQETQYF.

This chain joins TRBV4-1 and TRBJ1-1; 7 bases map to TRBD1. V shed 4 bases and J 0 bases; nucleotides not matched to a gene: 8. CDR1 is MGHRA and CDR2 is YSYEKL in the germline V gene. The CDR3 has 16 residues. CDR3 protein: CASSRQQGQMNTEAFF. The CDR3 region has the DNA TGCGCCAGCAGCCGACAACAGGGGCAGATGAACACTGAAGCTTTCTTT.

The chain joins TRBV28 to TRBJ2-7; maybe TRBD1 (5 bases). V lost 4 bases and J 1 base, leaving 17 bases between the germline ends. Germline CDR1 MDHEN, CDR2 SYDVKM. This CDR3 region has 16 residues. CDR3 nucleotide sequence: TGTGCCAGCAGTTCCCCAGGTGGGGCCCTATCCTACGAGCAGTACTTC. Residues: CASSSPGGALSYEQYF.

V is TRBV15 and J is TRBJ2-1; TRBD2 aligns across 8 bases. Trimming at V came to 0 bases and at J to 5 bases, leaving 6 bases not matched to a gene. The CDR3 totals 16 residues. CDR1 LNHNV and CDR2 YYDKDF come from the germline V gene (reference sequence). The CDR3 here is CATSRDSAGADNEQFF. CDR3 in DNA: TGTGCCACCAGCAGAGATTCAGCGGGGGCGGACAATGAGCAGTTCTTC. Variable domain in full (rest from reference TRBV15 and TRBJ2-1): DAMVIQNPRYQVTQFGKPVTLSCSQTLNHNVMYWYQQKSSQAPKLLFHYYDKDFNNEADTPDNFQSRRPNTSFCFLDIRSPGLGDTAMYLCATSRDSAGADNEQFFGPGTRLTVL.

This chain connects TRBV18 to TRBJ1-4, with 8 bases aligning to TRBD1. CDR1 is KGHSH, CDR2 LQKENI, per germline. V shed 3 bases and J 3 bases; nucleotides not matched to a gene: 3. This CDR3 spans 15 amino acids. The CDR3 DNA reads as TGTGCCAGCTCACCTATGACAGGGGCTAATGAAAAACTGTTTTTT. Its protein is CASSPMTGANEKLFF.

The chain couples TRBV4-1 to TRBJ2-7, with 8 bases lining up with TRBD1. CDR3 length: 16 amino acids. V was pared by 0 bases and J by 7 bases, with 11 bases of the junction left unmatched. Germline CDR1 is MGHRA and CDR2 is YSYEKL. The chain's CDR3 is CASSQDLAGGYGEQYF. Written as DNA, the CDR3 is TGCGCCAGCAGCCAAGATCTCGCAGGGGGCTATGGGGAGCAGTACTTC.

This clone turned up a few times. The chain joins TRBV3-1 (or the pseudogene TRBV3-2) to TRBJ1-2, with a possible D match to TRBD1 (6 bases). The germline gives CDR1 LGHDT, CDR2 YNNKEL (reference sequence). V was pared by 0 bases and J by 8 bases, with 10 bases between. The CDR3 is made up of 13 amino acids. The DNA of the CDR3 is TGTGCCAGCAGCCAAGATACAGGGACCGGCTACACCTTC. Translation: CASSQDTGTGYTF.

The chain recombines TRBV19 with TRBJ1-2; 7 bases are shared with TRBD1. Germline trimming cut 6 bases from V and 8 bases from J; bases unmatched to any gene: 9. Germline V gene sequence: CDR1 LNHDA, CDR2 SQIVND (reference sequence). The CDR3 is 13 residues long. The CDR3 nucleotides are TGTGCCAGTAGAACCGGGACAGCAATCGGCTACACCTTC. Its translation: CASRTGTAIGYTF.

V usage is TRBV19 and J usage is TRBJ2-5; weak D call: TRBD2 (5 bases). The germline V and J ends were trimmed by 8 bases and 9 bases, with 13 bases remaining between them. The length of the CDR3 is 11 residues. The germline gives CDR1 LNHDA, CDR2 SQIVND (reference sequence). The CDR3 DNA sequence: TGTGCCAGTGGCGAGTTCGGGGCCCAGTACTTC. Protein product: CASGEFGAQYF.

Here the CDR3 DNA reads TGCGCCAGCAGCTCTAGCACAGATACGCAGTATTTT. Protein: CASSSSTDTQYF. The chain couples TRBV5-1 to TRBJ2-3; D uncertain. The CDR3 consists of 12 residues. Germline V gene lookup returns CDR1 SGHRS and CDR2 YFSETQ. V lost 3 bases and J lost 0, with 2 bases in between.

The rearrangement uses TRBV5-4 and TRBJ2-3; D remains ambiguous. This CDR3 has 12 residues. Germline V gene lookup returns CDR1 SGHNT and CDR2 YYREEE (reference sequence). Trimming removed 2 bases at V and 6 bases at J, with 7 bases between. CDR3 amino acids: CASSFSADTQYF. DNA of the CDR3: TGTGCCAGCAGCTTTTCAGCGGATACGCAGTATTTT.

The chain joins TRBV19 to TRBJ1-5; no clear D. Trimming removed 2 bases at V and 9 bases at J, with 11 bases between. Germline CDR1 LNHDA, CDR2 SQIVND (reference sequence). CDR3 length: 13 amino acids. The DNA of the CDR3 is TGTGCCAGTAGTATACAGCGGGAGCGGCCCCAGCATTTT. Protein: CASSIQRERPQHF.

The V and J genes are TRBV7-6 and TRBJ2-7, with a weak D call TRBD2 (5 bases). Germline CDR1 is SGHVS and CDR2 is FNYEAQ. V dropped 4 bases and J dropped 5 bases, with 15 bases sitting between them. The CDR3 is made up of 14 amino acids. CDR3 loop: CASSSSPGYDEQYF. DNA for the CDR3: TGTGCCAGCAGCTCATCCCCGGGGTACGACGAGCAGTACTTC.

The chain recombines TRBV6-1 with TRBJ2-3, with 12 bases matching TRBD2. Trimming cost V 2 bases and J 4 bases; bases outside gene matches: 10. Per the germline V gene, CDR1 is MNHNS and CDR2 is SASEGT. CDR3 size: 18 residues. For the CDR3, the DNA is TGTGCCAGCAGTGAAACTCCTAGCGGGGGGGCTGGGGCAGATACGCAGTATTTT. The encoded protein is CASSETPSGGAGADTQYF.

This clone has only one observation. This sequence joins TRBV7-3 and TRBJ2-6; D remains ambiguous. There are 16 residues in the CDR3. Germline V gives CDR1 SGHTA, CDR2 FQGTGA. Deletions cut 5 bases from V and 4 bases from J, with 15 bases between. The CDR3 sequence is CASSPFPGTGANVLTF. The CDR3 DNA follows: TGTGCCAGCAGCCCTTTTCCGGGTACCGGGGCCAACGTCCTGACTTTC.

The genes are TRBV4-1 and TRBJ2-2, with TRBD2 identical over 10 bases. Germline CDR1 MGHRA, CDR2 YSYEKL. There are 19 residues in the CDR3. V trimming: 0 bases; J trimming: 3 bases; junction bases outside the gene matches: 10. The CDR3 here is CASSQDKGSSGGHTGELFF. The DNA for the CDR3 is TGCGCCAGCAGCCAAGATAAAGGGTCTAGCGGGGGTCACACCGGGGAGCTGTTTTTT.

The V gene is TRBV4-2, the J gene TRBJ1-4, with no clear D. Germline-derived CDR1 and CDR2 are LGHNA and YNFKEQ. The CDR3 runs 15 residues. Trimming removed 0 bases at V and 8 bases at J, with 13 bases between. The CDR3 is CASSQDGRTREKLFF. CDR3 in DNA: TGTGCCAGCAGCCAAGATGGGCGAACTAGGGAAAAACTGTTTTTT.

The genes are TRBV3-1 (or the pseudogene TRBV3-2) and TRBJ2-1, with 10 bases fitting TRBD1. The CDR3 covers 14 residues. The V segment lost 9 bases and the J segment 3 bases; nucleotides outside the gene matches: 5. CDR1 and CDR2 from the germline V gene are LGHDT and YNNKEL (reference sequence). CDR3 region: CASGDRGGYNEQFF. The CDR3 bases are TGTGCCAGTGGGGACAGGGGTGGCTACAATGAGCAGTTCTTC.

The V gene is TRBV3-1 (or the pseudogene TRBV3-2), the J gene TRBJ1-2, with D perhaps TRBD1 (5 bases). The CDR3 extends over 13 amino acids. Germline V lookup: CDR1 LGHDT, CDR2 YNNKEL (reference sequence). V was clipped by 0 bases and J by 13 bases, with 15 bases between them. CDR3 in amino acids: CASSQDNSGYRTF. The CDR3 nucleotides read TGTGCCAGCAGCCAAGATAACTCAGGGTACCGCACCTTC.

The chain employs TRBV4-1 and TRBJ2-1; no reliable D call. V gave up 3 bases and J gave up 4 bases, with 7 bases separating them. Germline CDR1 MGHRA, CDR2 YSYEKL. This CDR3 comprises 13 residues. This CDR3 reads CASSQRLYNEQFF. The CDR3 DNA reads TGCGCCAGCAGCCAGCGACTTTACAATGAGCAGTTCTTC.

This chain uses TRBV19 with TRBJ2-3; 11 nucleotides agree with TRBD2. The CDR3 is 16 residues long. J was trimmed by 4 bases and V by 3 bases; bases with no gene match: 6. The germline CDR1 and CDR2 sequences are LNHDA and SQIVND (reference sequence). CDR3 region: CASSILAGGRADTQYF. CDR3 DNA: TGTGCCAGTAGTATCCTAGCGGGGGGTAGGGCAGATACGCAGTATTTT.

V is TRBV29-1 and J is TRBJ1-4; D gene unclear. Looked up from germline, CDR1 is SQVTM and CDR2 is ANQGSEA. The CDR3 contains 12 residues. V was cut by 3 bases and J by 8 bases, with 10 bases left in between. The CDR3 here is CSVERSVEKLFF. CDR3 bases: TGCAGCGTTGAGAGGAGCGTCGAAAAACTGTTTTTT. Supplemented by reference TRBV29-1 and TRBJ1-4, the full variable domain reads SAVISQKPSRDICQRGTSLTIQCQVDSQVTMMFWYRQQPGQSLTLIATANQGSEATYESGFVIDKFPISRPNLTFSTLTVSNMSPEDSSIYLCSVERSVEKLFFGSGTQLSVL.

The CDR3 DNA follows: TGTGCCAGCAGCCCCCCGTGGCAGGGGAATTGGTATGGCTACACCTTC. It codes for CASSPPWQGNWYGYTF. V and J are TRBV5-6 and TRBJ1-2, with a tentative D call TRBD1 (6 bases). Trimming took off 4 bases at V and 5 bases at J, with 21 bases between the two ends. Per germline, CDR1 SGHDT and CDR2 YYEEEE. The CDR3 is 16 residues long. Supplemented by reference TRBV5-6 and TRBJ1-2, the full variable domain reads DAGVTQSPTHLIKTRGQQVTLRCSPKSGHDTVSWYQQALGQGPQFIFQYYEEEERQRGNFPDRFSGHQFPNYSSELNVNALLLGDSALYLCASSPPWQGNWYGYTFGSGTRLTVV.

This rearrangement joins TRBV19 to TRBJ2-3; D is perhaps TRBD2 (5 bases). In germline, CDR1 is LNHDA, CDR2 SQIVND (reference sequence). This CDR3 contains 13 residues. Deletions cut 7 bases from V and 1 base from J, with 9 bases between. The CDR3 loop is CASKAAGTDTQYF. The CDR3 DNA follows: TGTGCCAGTAAAGCGGCAGGCACAGATACGCAGTATTTT.